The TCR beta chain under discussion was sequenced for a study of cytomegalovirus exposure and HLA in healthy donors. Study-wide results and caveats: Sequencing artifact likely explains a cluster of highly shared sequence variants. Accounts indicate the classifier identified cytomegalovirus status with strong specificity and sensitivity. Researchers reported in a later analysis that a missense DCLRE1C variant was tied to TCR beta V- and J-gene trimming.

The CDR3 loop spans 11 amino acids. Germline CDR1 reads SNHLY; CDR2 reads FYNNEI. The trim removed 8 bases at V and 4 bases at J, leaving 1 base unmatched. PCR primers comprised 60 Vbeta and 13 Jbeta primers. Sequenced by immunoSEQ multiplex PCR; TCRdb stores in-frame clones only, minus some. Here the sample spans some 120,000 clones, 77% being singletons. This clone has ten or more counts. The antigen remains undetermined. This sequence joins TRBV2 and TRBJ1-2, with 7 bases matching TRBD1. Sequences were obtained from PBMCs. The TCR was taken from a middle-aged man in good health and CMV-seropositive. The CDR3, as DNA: TGTGCCAGCCCAGGGGGCTATGGCTACACCTTC. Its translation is CASPGGYGYTF.